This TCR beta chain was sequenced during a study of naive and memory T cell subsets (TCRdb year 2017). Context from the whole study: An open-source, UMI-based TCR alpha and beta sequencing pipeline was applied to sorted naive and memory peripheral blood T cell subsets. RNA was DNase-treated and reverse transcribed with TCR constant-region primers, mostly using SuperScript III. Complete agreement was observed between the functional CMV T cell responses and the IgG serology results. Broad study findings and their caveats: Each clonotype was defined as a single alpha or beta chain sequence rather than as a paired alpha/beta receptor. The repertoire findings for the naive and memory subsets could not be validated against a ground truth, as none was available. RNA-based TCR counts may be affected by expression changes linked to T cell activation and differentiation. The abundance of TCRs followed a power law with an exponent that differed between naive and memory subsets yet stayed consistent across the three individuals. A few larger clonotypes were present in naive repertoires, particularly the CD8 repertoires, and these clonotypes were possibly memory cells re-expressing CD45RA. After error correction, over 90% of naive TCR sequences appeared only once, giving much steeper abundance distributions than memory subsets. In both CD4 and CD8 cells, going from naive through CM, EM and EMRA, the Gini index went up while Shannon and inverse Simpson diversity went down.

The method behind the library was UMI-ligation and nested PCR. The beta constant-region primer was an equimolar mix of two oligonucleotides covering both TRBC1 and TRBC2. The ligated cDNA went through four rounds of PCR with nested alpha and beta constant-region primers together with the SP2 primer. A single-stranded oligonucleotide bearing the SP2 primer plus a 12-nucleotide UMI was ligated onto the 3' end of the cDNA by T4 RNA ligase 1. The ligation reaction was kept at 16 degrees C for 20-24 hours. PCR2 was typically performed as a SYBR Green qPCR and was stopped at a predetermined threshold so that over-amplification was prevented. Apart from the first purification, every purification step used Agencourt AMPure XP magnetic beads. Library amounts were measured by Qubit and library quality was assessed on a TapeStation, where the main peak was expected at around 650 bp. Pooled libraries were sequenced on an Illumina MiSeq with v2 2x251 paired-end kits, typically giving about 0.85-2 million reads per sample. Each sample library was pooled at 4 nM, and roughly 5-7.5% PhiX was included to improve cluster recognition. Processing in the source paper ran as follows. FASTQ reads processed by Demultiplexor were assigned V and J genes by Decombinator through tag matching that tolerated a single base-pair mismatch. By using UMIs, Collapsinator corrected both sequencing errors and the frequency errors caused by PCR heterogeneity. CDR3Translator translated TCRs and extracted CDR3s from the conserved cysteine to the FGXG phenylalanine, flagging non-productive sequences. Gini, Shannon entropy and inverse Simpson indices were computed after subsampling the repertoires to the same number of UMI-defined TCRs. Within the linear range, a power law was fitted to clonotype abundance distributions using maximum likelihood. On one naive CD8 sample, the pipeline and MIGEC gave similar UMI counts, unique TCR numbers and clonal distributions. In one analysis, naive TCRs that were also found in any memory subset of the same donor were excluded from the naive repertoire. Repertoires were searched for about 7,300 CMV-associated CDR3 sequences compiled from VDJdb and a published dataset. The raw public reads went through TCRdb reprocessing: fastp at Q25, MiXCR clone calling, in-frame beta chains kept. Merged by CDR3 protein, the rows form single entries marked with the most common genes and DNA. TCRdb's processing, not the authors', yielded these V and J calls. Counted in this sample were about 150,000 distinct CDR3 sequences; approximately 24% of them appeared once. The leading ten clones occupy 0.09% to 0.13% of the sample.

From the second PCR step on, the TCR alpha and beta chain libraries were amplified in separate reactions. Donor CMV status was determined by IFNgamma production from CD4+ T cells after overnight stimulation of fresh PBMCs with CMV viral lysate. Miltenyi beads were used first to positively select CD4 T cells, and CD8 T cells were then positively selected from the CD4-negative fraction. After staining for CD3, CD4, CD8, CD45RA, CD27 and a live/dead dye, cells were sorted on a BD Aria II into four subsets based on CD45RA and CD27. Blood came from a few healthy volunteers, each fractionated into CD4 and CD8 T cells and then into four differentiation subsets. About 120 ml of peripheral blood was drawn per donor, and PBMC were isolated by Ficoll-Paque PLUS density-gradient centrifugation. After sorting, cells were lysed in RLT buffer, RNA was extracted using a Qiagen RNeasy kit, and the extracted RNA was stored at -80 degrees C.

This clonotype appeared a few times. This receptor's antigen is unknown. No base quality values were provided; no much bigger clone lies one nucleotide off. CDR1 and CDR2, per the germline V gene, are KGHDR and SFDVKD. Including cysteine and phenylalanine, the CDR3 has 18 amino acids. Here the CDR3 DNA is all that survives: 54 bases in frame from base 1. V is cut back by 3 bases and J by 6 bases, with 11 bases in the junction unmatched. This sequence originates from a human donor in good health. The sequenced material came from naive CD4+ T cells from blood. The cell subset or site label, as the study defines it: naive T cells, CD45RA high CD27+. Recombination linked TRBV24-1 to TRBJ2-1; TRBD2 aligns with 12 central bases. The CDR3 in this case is CATSDERLAGALLNEQFF. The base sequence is TGTGCCACCAGTGATGAGAGACTAGCGGGAGCCCTCCTCAATGAGCAGTTCTTC.